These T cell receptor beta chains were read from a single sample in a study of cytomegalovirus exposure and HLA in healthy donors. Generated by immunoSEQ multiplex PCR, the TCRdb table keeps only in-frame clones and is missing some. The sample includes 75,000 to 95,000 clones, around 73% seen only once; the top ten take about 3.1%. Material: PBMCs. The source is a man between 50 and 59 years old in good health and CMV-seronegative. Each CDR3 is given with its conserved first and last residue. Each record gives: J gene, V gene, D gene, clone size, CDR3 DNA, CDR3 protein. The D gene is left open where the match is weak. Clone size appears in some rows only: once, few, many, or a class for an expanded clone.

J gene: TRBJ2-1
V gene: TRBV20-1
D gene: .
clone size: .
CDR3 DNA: TGCAGTGCTAGAGATGGGGGCGGGCAGTTCTTC
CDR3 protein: CSARDGGGQFF

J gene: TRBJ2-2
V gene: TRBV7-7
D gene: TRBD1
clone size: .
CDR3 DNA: TGTGCTAGCAGCTTAGCTTCCGGGACAGGGGGCATCGGGGAGCTGTTTTTT
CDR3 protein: CASSLASGTGGIGELFF

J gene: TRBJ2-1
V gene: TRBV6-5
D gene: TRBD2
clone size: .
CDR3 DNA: TGTGCCAGCAGTAGACTAGCGGGGGGTTACTATGAGCAGTTCTTC
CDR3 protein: CASSRLAGGYYEQFF

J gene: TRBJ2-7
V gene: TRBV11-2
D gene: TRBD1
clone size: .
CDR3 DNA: TGTGCCAGCAGCCCTTACTGGCTGGACAGGGACTCCTACGAGCAGTACTTC
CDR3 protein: CASSPYWLDRDSYEQYF

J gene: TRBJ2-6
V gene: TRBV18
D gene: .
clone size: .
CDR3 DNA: TGTGCCAGCTCACCCCAGGGGCACGCGGCCAACGTCCTGACTTTC
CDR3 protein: CASSPQGHAANVLTF

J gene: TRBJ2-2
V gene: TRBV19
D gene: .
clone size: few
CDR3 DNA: TGTGCCAGTAAAGGGGGGGCAAACGGGGAGCTGTTTTTT
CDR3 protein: CASKGGANGELFF

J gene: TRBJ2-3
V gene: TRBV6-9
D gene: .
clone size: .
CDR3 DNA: TGTGCCAGCAGTTCTCCCGGGATAATCCGAATACTGCGTACGCAGTATTTT
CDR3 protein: CASSSPGIIRILRTQYF

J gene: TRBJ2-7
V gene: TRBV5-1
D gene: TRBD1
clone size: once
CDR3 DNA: TGCGCCAGCAGCTTGGAGACAGGGGATACCTACGAGCAGTACTTC
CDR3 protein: CASSLETGDTYEQYF

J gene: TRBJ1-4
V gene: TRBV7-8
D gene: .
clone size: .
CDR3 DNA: TGTGCCAGCAGCTTAGCGCGTGCAACTAATGAAAAACTGTTTTTT
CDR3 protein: CASSLARATNEKLFF

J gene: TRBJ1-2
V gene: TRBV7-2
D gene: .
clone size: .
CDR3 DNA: TGTGCCAGCAGCTTGTCGTCGGATGGCTACACCTTC
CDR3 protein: CASSLSSDGYTF

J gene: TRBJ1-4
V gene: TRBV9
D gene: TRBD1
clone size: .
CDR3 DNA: TGTGCCAGCAGCCCCCGACAGGGAGGAGGTAATGAAAAACTGTTTTTT
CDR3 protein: CASSPRQGGGNEKLFF

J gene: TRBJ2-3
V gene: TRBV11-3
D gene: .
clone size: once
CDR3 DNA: TGTGCCAGCAGCTGGGAGGAAACGTATACGCAGTATTTT
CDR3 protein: CASSWEETYTQYF

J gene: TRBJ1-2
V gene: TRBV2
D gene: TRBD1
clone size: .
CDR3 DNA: TGTGCCAGCACCAGGCTGACAGGGGGGTATGGCTACACCTTC
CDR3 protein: CASTRLTGGYGYTF

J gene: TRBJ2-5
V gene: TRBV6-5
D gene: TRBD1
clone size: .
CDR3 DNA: TGTGCCAGCAGTTACTCTGGACAGGGAGGCATGGAGACCCAGTACTTC
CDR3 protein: CASSYSGQGGMETQYF